These 20 T cell receptor beta chains originate from one sample sequenced in a study of breast tumors, draining lymph nodes, adjacent tissues. Breast cancer patients provided tissue from their axillary draining lymph nodes. MiXCR was run by TCRdb on the multiplex PCR reads, yielding one entry per CDR3 protein. The profile covers around 130,000 distinct CDR3 sequences, with 21% appearing a single time and 2.2% taken by the ten largest. The sample was axillary lymph node tissue. These receptors all come from a female donor with breast cancer. Some clones in this sample may be carry-over from other donors' samples.

A remark on this clonotype: With a much larger clone just one base away, this may be a read error. The DNA for the CDR3 is TGTGCCAGCAGCTTAGTTGTATCCGGGACAGGGATATACACCGGGGAGCTGTTTTTT. Encoded protein: CASSLVVSGTGIYTGELFF. The chain is built from TRBV11-2 and TRBJ2-2, with 9 bases matching TRBD1. The CDR3 length is 19 residues. Germline CDR1 is SGHAT and CDR2 is FQNNGV. V gave up 1 base and J gave up 3 bases; unmatched junction bases: 12.

This clonotype was picked up many times. V and J are TRBV20-1 and TRBJ2-7, with D possibly being TRBD2 (6 bases). The germline CDR1 and CDR2 sequences are DFQATT and SNEGSKA (reference sequence). V lost 5 bases, J lost 9 bases, and 17 bases lay in between. The CDR3 has 12 residues. This CDR3 is CSAVLGGRVQYF. CDR3 in DNA: TGCAGTGCTGTCTTGGGGGGTCGCGTGCAGTACTTC.

The table lists this clonotype with a few counts. V gene TRBV9 combines with J gene TRBJ1-1; D unclear. The CDR3 covers 13 residues. Deletions cut 0 bases from V and 0 bases from J, with 3 bases between. Germline V gene data show CDR1 as SGDLS and CDR2 as YYNGEE. The CDR3 loop is CASSVAVNTEAFF. CDR3 bases: TGTGCCAGCAGCGTAGCGGTGAACACTGAAGCTTTCTTT.

This clonotype was seen many times. This CDR3 is CASSMGWGRSGELFF. CDR3 nucleotides: TGTGCCAGTAGTATGGGTTGGGGGCGCTCCGGGGAGCTGTTTTTT. The chain combines TRBV19 with TRBJ2-2, with D possibly being TRBD1 (6 bases). CDR3 length: 15 residues. Germline CDR1 and CDR2: LNHDA and SQIVND (reference sequence). The V and J ends lost 3 bases and 6 bases respectively, with 14 bases between them.

Comments on this clonotype: A single base separates this from a much larger clone, so it may be a read error. This rearrangement joins TRBV7-6 to TRBJ1-5; TRBD1 is a possible D gene (5 bases). Germline CDR1 is SGHVS and CDR2 is FNYEAQ. This CDR3 region has 13 residues. V was pared by 3 bases and J by 6 bases, with 9 bases between. CDR3 amino acids: CASSLSGCQPQHF. In DNA form, the CDR3 reads TGTGCCAGCAGCTTGTCAGGGTGTCAGCCCCAGCATTTT.

This clonotype appeared a few times. The chain links TRBV10-3 to TRBJ2-1; 10 positions match TRBD2. V was pared by 5 bases and J by 9 bases, with 10 bases of the junction left unmatched. CDR3 size: 15 residues. Germline-derived CDR1 and CDR2 are ENHRY and SYGVKD. CDR3 residues: CAISKAGLAVFEQFF. CDR3 DNA sequence: TGTGCCATCAGTAAGGCTGGACTAGCGGTATTTGAGCAGTTCTTC.

This clonotype occurred many times. The V and J genes are TRBV20-1 and TRBJ1-2; 7 nucleotides line up with TRBD1. V shed 5 bases and J 4 bases; nucleotides not matched to a gene: 10. This CDR3 spans 14 amino acids. The V gene's germline CDR1 is DFQATT and CDR2 SNEGSKA (reference sequence). The CDR3 coding sequence is TGCAGTGCTTACCTTCGACAGGGACGCTATGGCTACACCTTC. It is translated as CSAYLRQGRYGYTF.

This clonotype was seen many times. The V gene is TRBV5-4, the J gene TRBJ2-1; no reliable D call. The CDR3 spans 15 residues. Trimming took 4 bases from V and 2 from J, leaving 13 bases between them. Germline V CDR1 and CDR2: SGHNT, YYREEE (reference sequence). CDR3 sequence reads: CASSRLVQTYNEQFF. The CDR3 DNA reads TGTGCCAGCAGCCGGCTAGTCCAAACCTACAATGAGCAGTTCTTC.

About this clonotype itself: A read error may be the cause here, since a much bigger clone is one base away. A read error is likely, as this CDR3 ends without the conserved phenylalanine or tryptophan. The V gene is TRBV29-1, the J gene TRBJ2-1; D is unresolved. The CDR3 spans 13 residues. The V end lost 8 bases, the J end lost 7 bases, and 18 bases lay between the germline ends. Germline V gene data show CDR1 as SQVTM and CDR2 as ANQGSEA. The CDR3 spells CSLTKDWKNEQFL. The DNA of the CDR3 is TGCAGCTTAACCAAAGACTGGAAGAATGAGCAGTTCCTC.

This clonotype has a count of ten or more. CDR3 sequence (DNA): TGTGCCAGCAGTTTAGATAGCAGCAATGAGCAGTTCTTC. Protein product: CASSLDSSNEQFF. The chain carries TRBV12-3 or TRBV12-4 and TRBJ2-1; D is ambiguous. Trimming removed 1 base at V and 6 bases at J, with 7 bases between. CDR3 length: 13 amino acids.

This clonotype has only a few counts. The rearrangement links TRBV27 to TRBJ2-3; no definite D call. The V gene's germline CDR1 is MNHEY and CDR2 SMNVEV (reference sequence). The V and J ends lost 5 bases and 2 bases respectively, with 14 bases between them. This CDR3 is built from 15 residues. The CDR3 region is CASSARLALTDTQYF. CDR3 coding DNA: TGTGCCAGCAGTGCGAGGTTGGCACTCACAGATACGCAGTATTTT.

This clonotype showed up many times. V is TRBV7-9 and J is TRBJ1-5; TRBD1 aligns across 7 bases. The germline V gene encodes CDR1 SEHNR and CDR2 FQNEAQ (reference sequence). The CDR3 extends over 14 amino acids. J gave up 6 bases and V 4 bases, and 6 bases lay outside the gene matches. CDR3 sequence: CASSSTGRGQPQHF. CDR3 DNA sequence: TGTGCCAGCAGCTCGACAGGGAGAGGTCAGCCCCAGCATTTT.

Concerning this clonotype: This may come from a read error, since a much larger clone is one base off. The V gene is TRBV27, the J gene TRBJ1-2; D unclear. This CDR3 comprises 13 residues. Per germline, CDR1 MNHEY and CDR2 SMNVEV (reference sequence). The CDR3 here is CVSSPSEKAGYTF. DNA of the CDR3: TGTGTCAGCAGTCCGTCCGAAAAGGCTGGCTACACCTTC.

This clonotype was observed at least ten times. The chain combines TRBV4-2 with TRBJ2-3; 12 bases are a match to TRBD2. Germline V gene lookup returns CDR1 LGHNA and CDR2 YNFKEQ. The CDR3 has 17 amino acids. V shed 3 bases and J 2 bases; nucleotides not matched to a gene: 6. CDR3 nucleotides: TGTGCCAGCAGCCAGGGGGGACTAGCGGGCCTCACAGATACGCAGTATTTT. Residues: CASSQGGLAGLTDTQYF.

This clonotype was counted at least ten times. The genes are TRBV7-8 and TRBJ2-1; tentatively, D is TRBD2 (6 bases). The germline gives CDR1 SGHVS, CDR2 FQNEAQ. The length of the CDR3 is 12 residues. V lost 5 bases and J lost 9, with 11 bases in between. The CDR3 coding sequence is TGTGCCAGCAGCCCAGCGGGCAGTGAGCAGTTCTTC. Protein product: CASSPAGSEQFF. The whole variable domain, filled in from reference TRBV7-8 and TRBJ2-1, reads GAGVSQSPRYKVAKRGQDVALRCDPISGHVSLFWYQQALGQGPEFLTYFQNEAQLDKSGLPSDRFFAERPEGSVSTLKIQRTQQEDSAVYLCASSPAGSEQFFGPGTRLTVL.

Remarks on this clonotype: This may be a read error: a much more frequent sequence differs by one nucleotide. V gene TRBV18 combines with J gene TRBJ2-1; the match to TRBD1 covers 9 bases. The CDR3 sequence is 15 residues long. V shed 6 bases, J shed 8 bases, and the junction held 11 bases outside the gene matches. The germline CDR1 and CDR2 sequences are KGHSH and LQKENI. The CDR3 bases are TGTGCCAGCTCCTCGGACAGGGGCAGTTACGATGAGCAGTTCTTC. Translation: CASSSDRGSYDEQFF.

V is TRBV3-1 and J is TRBJ2-1, with 9 bases that match TRBD1. The CDR3 extends over 15 amino acids. V was pared by 4 bases and J by 8 bases, with 9 bases of the junction left unmatched. CDR1 is LGHDT and CDR2 is YNNKEL in the germline V gene (reference sequence). CDR3 sequence (DNA): TGTGCCAGCAGCCTCGGACAGGGGAAATGGGATGAGCAGTTCTTC. Amino acid sequence: CASSLGQGKWDEQFF.

This clonotype was observed many times. The rearrangement links TRBV6-1 to TRBJ2-7; D unclear. The CDR3 loop spans 15 amino acids. The germline gives CDR1 MNHNS, CDR2 SASEGT. Deletions cut 2 bases from V and 0 bases from J, with 11 bases between. The CDR3 sequence is CASSELKESSYEQYF. The CDR3 DNA sequence: TGTGCCAGCAGTGAACTCAAGGAAAGCTCCTACGAGCAGTACTTC.

This clonotype was observed many times. V and J are TRBV10-2 and TRBJ2-3; tentatively, D is TRBD2 (6 bases). Trimming stripped 6 bases from V and 9 bases from J, with 13 bases between. Germline CDR1 reads WSHSY; CDR2 reads SAAADI. This CDR3 is 12 amino acids long. Here the CDR3 DNA reads TGCGCCAGCAGGGGCGGTGGGGGGACGCAGTATTTT. Amino acids: CASRGGGGTQYF.

The CDR3 is CASSQLAGGPVEQYF. CDR3 coding DNA: TGTGCCAGCAGCCAACTAGCGGGAGGGCCTGTCGAACAGTACTTC. The rearrangement links TRBV7-3 to TRBJ2-7; 13 bases are shared with TRBD2. CDR3 length: 15 residues. The ends lost 5 bases at V and 10 bases at J; junction bases unmatched: 11. CDR1 SGHTA and CDR2 FQGTGA come from the germline V gene.